These 12 T cell receptor beta chains were sequenced from one sample in a study of control samples from healthy donors and cancer patients (TCRdb year 2020). The protocol used for the library was the immunoSEQ multiplex PCR assay. This is the immuneACCESS table as TCRdb keeps it, with only in-frame sequences that have V and J called. A part of the clones is gone; compared with another copy, unresolved V genes explain less than half, and the rest is unexplained. Here the sample has more than 95,000 clones; roughly 84% occur a single time. Clones ranked in the top ten supply over 6.5% of the sample. Sample: blood. All receptors derive from a man aged 35 to 55 in good health.

V gene TRBV29-1 combines with J gene TRBJ1-2, with 7 bases fitting TRBD1. Germline trimming cut 7 bases from V and 8 bases from J; bases unmatched to any gene: 22. CDR1 and CDR2 (germline): SQVTM, ANQGSEA. The length of the CDR3 is 16 residues. The CDR3 reads CSAQGRGAQGVSGYTF. CDR3 bases: TGCAGCGCCCAAGGTCGAGGTGCGCAGGGGGTTTCGGGCTACACCTTC.

The genes are TRBV16 and TRBJ1-2; D is uncertain. CDR3 size: 14 residues. V was clipped by 2 bases and J by 2 bases, with 9 bases between them. CDR1 and CDR2 (germline): KGHSY, FQNENV. The CDR3 spells CASSQSQANYGYTF. As DNA, the CDR3 is TGTGCCAGCAGCCAAAGCCAGGCAAACTATGGCTACACCTTC.

The V gene is TRBV4-3, the J gene TRBJ2-5; 12 nucleotides agree with TRBD2. Trimming cost V 2 bases and J 5 bases; bases outside gene matches: 3. The CDR3 sequence is 15 residues long. Germline V lookup: CDR1 LGHNA, CDR2 YSLEER. CDR3 DNA: TGCGCCAGCAGCCAAACAGGGACTAGCGGGGAGACCCAGTACTTC. Translation: CASSQTGTSGETQYF.

This clone was observed a single time. The chain employs TRBV5-4 and TRBJ2-6, with D possibly being TRBD1 (5 bases). Germline CDR1 reads SGHNT; CDR2 reads YYREEE (reference sequence). The CDR3 has 17 residues. The ends were cut back, 3 bases at V and 0 bases at J, with 13 bases in the middle. CDR3 in amino acids: CASSYNQGSSGANVLTF. As DNA, the CDR3 is TGTGCCAGCAGCTACAACCAGGGAAGCTCTGGGGCCAACGTCCTGACTTTC.

The J gene is TRBJ1-1, the V gene TRBV7-9; possible D gene TRBD1, 5 bases. This CDR3 region has 13 residues. Per the germline V gene, CDR1 is SEHNR and CDR2 is FQNEAQ (reference sequence). V shed 5 bases and J shed 3 bases, with 10 bases lying between them. The CDR3 loop is CASSKDRYTEAFF. DNA for the CDR3: TGTGCCAGCAGCAAAGACAGATACACTGAAGCTTTCTTT.

The V and J genes are TRBV10-1 and TRBJ2-3; 7 bases fit TRBD2. The length of the CDR3 is 15 residues. With 1 base clipped from V and 4 bases from J, the junction kept 5 bases outside the gene matches. Germline CDR1 reads WNHNN; CDR2 reads SYGVQD (reference sequence). CDR3: CASSELTSPADTQYF. The DNA for the CDR3 is TGCGCCAGCAGTGAGTTGACTAGCCCAGCAGATACGCAGTATTTT.

This rearrangement joins TRBV5-1 to TRBJ1-5, with 8 positions matching TRBD1. The germline V gene encodes CDR1 SGHRS and CDR2 YFSETQ. The CDR3 contains 15 residues. After removal of 4 bases from V and 5 bases from J, the junction contained 8 bases not matched to a gene. CDR3 sequence: CASSEQGQEYQPQHF. The CDR3, as DNA: TGCGCCAGCAGCGAACAGGGACAGGAATATCAGCCCCAGCATTTT.

The chain is built from TRBV3-1 (or the pseudogene TRBV3-2) and TRBJ1-1; D perhaps matches TRBD1 (6 bases). Germline values: CDR1 LGHDT, CDR2 YNNKEL (reference sequence). This CDR3 spans 12 amino acids. V was shortened by 3 bases and J by 5 bases, with 7 bases between the two germline ends. The DNA for the CDR3 is TGTGCCAGCAGCCATACAGGGACTGAAGCTTTCTTT. It translates to CASSHTGTEAFF.

The chain is built from TRBV18 and TRBJ2-3; D perhaps matches TRBD2 (6 bases). Trimming removed 5 bases from V and 4 bases from J, with 16 bases in between. Germline CDR1 is KGHSH and CDR2 is LQKENI. This CDR3 spans 15 amino acids. CDR3 sequence (DNA): TGTGCCAGCTCATGGTCGGGGGATCGTTCAGATACGCAGTATTTT. Translating it yields CASSWSGDRSDTQYF.

The chain carries TRBV25-1 and TRBJ2-5, with D maybe TRBD1 (6 bases). The V end lost 7 bases, the J end lost 5 bases, and 17 bases lay between the germline ends. Germline CDR1 MGHDK, CDR2 SYGVNS. The CDR3 extends over 14 amino acids. CDR3 DNA sequence: TGTGCCAGCAAGGAGAGGGGACATGGTGAGACCCAGTACTTC. This translates into CASKERGHGETQYF.

The chain recombines TRBV9 with TRBJ2-1, with D maybe TRBD2 (6 bases). CDR1 and CDR2 (germline): SGDLS, YYNGEE. The V end lost 0 bases, the J end lost 5 bases, and 12 bases lay between the germline ends. This CDR3 contains 15 residues. The CDR3 loop reads CASSVDSGDNNEQFF. CDR3 in DNA: TGTGCCAGCAGCGTAGATAGCGGAGATAACAATGAGCAGTTCTTC.

The gene calls are TRBV3-1 (or the pseudogene TRBV3-2) and TRBJ1-5, with no clear D. Deletions cut 3 bases from V and 0 bases from J, with 9 bases between. In germline, CDR1 is LGHDT, CDR2 YNNKEL (reference sequence). CDR3 length: 15 residues. CDR3 sequence (DNA): TGTGCCAGCAGCCATTATGCGGATAGCAATCAGCCCCAGCATTTT. This sequence encodes CASSHYADSNQPQHF.